One sample yielded the 24 T cell receptor beta chains listed below, sequenced in a study of breast tumors, draining lymph nodes, adjacent tissues. Axillary draining lymph nodes of breast cancer patients supplied the node samples. TCRdb re-derived calls from the multiplex PCR reads in MiXCR, one entry per CDR3 protein. The sample lists 150,000 to 250,000 distinct CDR3 sequences, 31% occurring once. The sample taken for sequencing was axillary lymph node tissue. Every receptor here comes from a female donor with breast cancer. Some clones in this sample may be carry-over from other donors' samples.

This clonotype showed up many times. The V and J genes are TRBV20-1 and TRBJ2-2, with D perhaps being TRBD1 or TRBD2 (5 bases each). CDR3 length equals 16 residues. V was pared by 5 bases and J by 0 bases, with 16 bases between. Germline loops: CDR1 DFQATT, CDR2 SNEGSKA (reference sequence). CDR3 protein: CSAGGLVGTNTGELFF. Here the CDR3 DNA reads TGCAGTGCTGGGGGATTAGTTGGCACGAACACCGGGGAGCTGTTTTTT.

This clonotype was seen repeatedly, ten times or more. This sequence joins TRBV7-2 and TRBJ2-7; 7 nucleotides align to TRBD1. The CDR3 loop spans 14 amino acids. After removal of 3 bases from V and 3 bases from J, the junction contained 5 bases not matched to a gene. Germline V gene lookup returns CDR1 SGHTA and CDR2 FQGNSA. As DNA, the CDR3 is TGTGCCAGCAGCTTCTTCCGGGACAGCTACGAGCAGTACTTC. Translation: CASSFFRDSYEQYF. Using reference TRBV7-2 and TRBJ2-7 for the parts outside the CDR3, the full variable domain is GAGVSQSPSNKVTEKGKDVELRCDPISGHTALYWYRQSLGQGLEFLIYFQGNSAPDKSGLPSDRFSAERTGGSVSTLTIQRTQQEDSAVYLCASSFFRDSYEQYFGPGTRLTVT.

This clonotype was seen repeatedly, ten times or more. The chain joins TRBV5-1 to TRBJ2-7, with a weak D call TRBD2 (6 bases). CDR1 and CDR2 from the germline V gene are SGHRS and YFSETQ. The CDR3 totals 15 residues. The V gene lost 6 bases and the J gene lost 2 bases, with 18 bases spanning the gap. The CDR3 loop is CASNPTGTEAYEQYF. CDR3 bases: TGCGCCAGCAACCCAACCGGGACTGAGGCCTACGAGCAGTACTTC. The full variable domain, with the rest looked up from reference TRBV5-1 and TRBJ2-7, is KAGVTQTPRYLIKTRGQQVTLSCSPISGHRSVSWYQQTPGQGLQFLFEYFSETQRNKGNFPGRFSGRQFSNSRSEMNVSTLELGDSALYLCASNPTGTEAYEQYFGPGTRLTVT.

This clonotype was seen ten or more times. The CDR3 sequence is CASRRDSAYGYTF. CDR3 nucleotide sequence: TGTGCCAGCAGGAGGGACAGTGCGTATGGCTACACCTTC. The chain joins TRBV6-6 to TRBJ1-2; 7 bases agree with TRBD1. The germline V gene encodes CDR1 MNHNY and CDR2 SVGAGI (reference sequence). The trim removed 6 bases at V and 5 bases at J, leaving 6 bases unmatched. The CDR3 is 13 residues long.

This clonotype was picked up many times. This sequence joins TRBV12-3 or TRBV12-4 and TRBJ2-2, with 9 bases that match TRBD1. CDR3 length: 15 residues. Trimming took 8 bases from V and 4 from J; bases not matched to a gene: 8. The CDR3: CASGNTGGGTGELFF. The CDR3 bases are TGTGCCAGCGGTAACACAGGGGGCGGCACCGGGGAGCTGTTTTTT.

Regarding this clonotype: A much larger clone differs from this one at a single base, so this may be a read error. The chain joins TRBV28 to TRBJ1-2; perhaps TRBD1 as D (6 bases). Germline V gene data show CDR1 as MDHEN and CDR2 as SYDVKM. The CDR3 length is 15 residues. The CDR3 here is CASSSLGGPLYGCTF. CDR3 DNA sequence: TGTGCCAGCAGTTCGTTAGGGGGACCTCTCTATGGCTGCACCTTC.

This clonotype has at least ten counts. The chain couples TRBV6-6 to TRBJ2-6; D gene ambiguous. Germline lookup yields CDR1 MNHNY and CDR2 SVGAGI (reference sequence). V lost 0 bases and J lost 0, with 6 bases in between. This CDR3 comprises 16 residues. Written as DNA, the CDR3 is TGTGCCAGCAGTTACTCGGGGTTCTCTGGGGCCAACGTCCTGACTTTC. Its translation is CASSYSGFSGANVLTF.

The rearrangement joins TRBV7-2 to TRBJ2-3; TRBD2 matches at 9 bases. CDR3 length: 16 residues. CDR1 and CDR2 from the germline V gene are SGHTA and FQGNSA. After removal of 0 bases from V and 0 bases from J, the junction contained 1 base not matched to a gene. CDR3 coding DNA: TGTGCCAGCAGCTTAGCGCGGGGGGGTAGCACAGATACGCAGTATTTT. Protein sequence: CASSLARGGSTDTQYF.

The rearrangement uses TRBV2 and TRBJ2-5; tentatively, D is TRBD1 (6 bases). Germline CDR1 reads SNHLY; CDR2 reads FYNNEI. The CDR3 consists of 16 residues. Trimming stripped 1 base from V and 0 bases from J, with 12 bases between. The CDR3 here is CASSEGLGDNQETQYF. DNA of the CDR3: TGTGCCAGCAGTGAAGGGTTGGGGGACAACCAAGAGACCCAGTACTTC.

The table lists this clonotype with many counts. The J gene is TRBJ2-5, the V gene TRBV5-5; TRBD1 agrees at 9 bases. Trimming removed 3 bases from V and 3 bases from J; junction bases left unmatched: 3. CDR3 length: 14 residues. CDR1 SGHKS and CDR2 YYEKEE come from the germline V gene (reference sequence). CDR3 amino acids: CASSSRTGEETQYF. CDR3 bases: TGTGCCAGCAGCTCCCGGACAGGGGAAGAGACCCAGTACTTC.

The chain is built from TRBV20-1 and TRBJ1-4; perhaps TRBD1 as D (5 bases). This CDR3 region has 12 residues. Trimming stripped 1 base from V and 11 bases from J, with 11 bases between. CDR1 is DFQATT, CDR2 SNEGSKA, per germline (reference sequence). In DNA form, the CDR3 reads TGCAGTGCTAGAGCTCAAGGGGACAAACTGTTTTTT. It encodes CSARAQGDKLFF.

The chain employs TRBV19 and TRBJ2-5, with 13 bases aligning to TRBD2. J lost 2 bases, V lost 2 bases, and 5 bases had no gene match. CDR3 length: 17 residues. The germline CDR1 and CDR2 sequences are LNHDA and SQIVND (reference sequence). The CDR3 here is CASSISSGLAGQETQYF. CDR3 coding DNA: TGTGCCAGTAGTATAAGCTCGGGACTAGCGGGACAAGAGACCCAGTACTTC.

This clonotype was detected ten times or more. The V and J genes are TRBV7-9 and TRBJ2-7; TRBD1 matches 10 bases. The CDR3 is made up of 15 amino acids. The J segment lost 0 bases and the V segment lost 5 bases, leaving 4 bases of the junction unmatched. In germline, CDR1 is SEHNR, CDR2 FQNEAQ (reference sequence). The CDR3 DNA is TGTGCCAGCAGCCAGGACAGGGGGAGCTCCTACGAGCAGTACTTC. Translation gives CASSQDRGSSYEQYF.

This clonotype was seen only a few times. V gene TRBV27 combines with J gene TRBJ2-1; TRBD2 aligns across 11 bases. CDR3 length: 13 residues. Trimming took 2 bases from V and 10 from J; bases not matched to a gene: 1. CDR1 is MNHEY and CDR2 is SMNVEV in the germline V gene (reference sequence). The CDR3 here is CASSLASGGEQFF. The CDR3 DNA is TGTGCCAGCAGTTTAGCTAGCGGGGGGGAGCAGTTCTTC.

The table lists this clonotype with many counts. This rearrangement joins TRBV19 to TRBJ2-7; 9 bases line up with TRBD1. Germline lookup yields CDR1 LNHDA and CDR2 SQIVND (reference sequence). CDR3 length equals 16 residues. The ends lost 5 bases at V and 4 bases at J; junction bases unmatched: 12. The CDR3 protein is CASSSPGTGTSYEQYF. CDR3 sequence (DNA): TGTGCCAGTAGTTCGCCCGGGACAGGGACAAGTTACGAGCAGTACTTC. The full variable domain, with the rest looked up from reference TRBV19 and TRBJ2-7, is DGGITQSPKYLFRKEGQNVTLSCEQNLNHDAMYWYRQDPGQGLRLIYYSQIVNDFQKGDIAEGYSVSREKKESFPLTVTSAQKNPTAFYLCASSSPGTGTSYEQYFGPGTRLTVT.

Comment on this clonotype: At one end the junction does not follow the germline gene, possibly because of a read error. The V gene is TRBV10-3, the J gene TRBJ2-7, with 9 nucleotides matching TRBD2. The CDR3 consists of 15 residues. Germline assignment: CDR1 ENHRY and CDR2 SYGVKD. This CDR3 is CASSYAGGGTYEQYF. For the CDR3, the DNA is TGTGCCAGCAGTTACGCGGGGGGGGGGACCTACGAGCAGTACTTC.

This clonotype has just a few counts. The rearrangement links TRBV27 to TRBJ2-3, with 9 bases fitting TRBD1. Trimming took 4 bases from V and 4 from J; bases not matched to a gene: 9. The V gene's germline CDR1 is MNHEY and CDR2 SMNVEV (reference sequence). This CDR3 is 16 amino acids long. CDR3 sequence (DNA): TGTGCCAGCAGTTCAAGGGACAGGGCTCTCGCAGATACGCAGTATTTT. This sequence encodes CASSSRDRALADTQYF.

Many counts were recorded for this clonotype. V is TRBV6-6 and J is TRBJ2-3; perhaps TRBD1 as D (6 bases). Trimming removed 3 bases at V and 2 bases at J, with 9 bases between. Germline values: CDR1 MNHNY, CDR2 SVGAGI (reference sequence). This CDR3 is built from 14 residues. The CDR3 sequence: CASSYGQNTDTQYF. The CDR3 bases are TGTGCCAGCAGTTATGGACAGAACACAGATACGCAGTATTTT.

This clonotype came up many times. J is TRBJ2-2 and V is TRBV4-1, with a possible D match to TRBD1 (6 bases). CDR3 length: 13 amino acids. Germline V gene sequence: CDR1 MGHRA, CDR2 YSYEKL. Trimming pared 2 bases from V and 8 bases from J, leaving 9 bases between. This CDR3 reads CASSQLQGGELFF. DNA of the CDR3: TGCGCCAGCAGCCAACTCCAGGGGGGGGAGCTGTTTTTT.

The rearrangement links TRBV28 to TRBJ2-1, with D possibly being TRBD2 (5 bases). V dropped 2 bases and J dropped 8 bases, with 10 bases sitting between them. Germline CDR1 and CDR2: MDHEN and SYDVKM. This CDR3 is built from 13 residues. The CDR3 loop reads CASSLQRVDEQFF. CDR3 DNA: TGTGCCAGCAGTTTACAGAGGGTCGATGAGCAGTTCTTC.

As regards this clonotype: No conserved phenylalanine or tryptophan is present at the end of the CDR3, so a read error is the likely explanation. It is unclear where the CDR3 begins or ends on the DNA, so no DNA is shown, and the CDR3 is as TCRdb lists it. CDR3 residues: CASSLAGTGI. V usage is TRBV7-9 and J usage is TRBJ1-4; the DNA was not used to check the table's D call, TRBD1. Germline CDR1 is SEHNR and CDR2 is FQNEAQ (reference sequence). Inclusive of both ends, the CDR3 amounts to 10 amino acids.

CDR3 residues: CASSEVAFLYQETQYF. The CDR3 bases are TGCGCCAGCAGTGAGGTGGCCTTCTTGTACCAAGAGACCCAGTACTTC. The rearrangement uses TRBV10-1 and TRBJ2-5; no definite D call. The length of the CDR3 is 16 residues. Germline-derived CDR1 and CDR2 are WNHNN and SYGVQD (reference sequence). Trimming pared 2 bases from V and 0 bases from J, leaving 13 bases between.

This clonotype was seen at least ten times. The chain has TRBV9 and TRBJ1-4, with TRBD1 identical over 9 bases. V was clipped by 3 bases and J by 5 bases; unmatched bases: 8. The CDR3 length is 16 residues. Germline V lookup: CDR1 SGDLS, CDR2 YYNGEE. This chain's CDR3 is CASSAGTGNLNEKLFF. CDR3 DNA: TGTGCCAGCAGCGCAGGGACAGGGAATCTAAATGAAAAACTGTTTTTT.

Regarding this clonotype: As the CDR3 is not closed by the conserved phenylalanine or tryptophan, this likely results from a read error. The limits of the CDR3 on the DNA are not certain, so only TCRdb's listed CDR3 is given. The chain uses TRBV2 and TRBJ2-3. The CDR3 spans 8 residues, counting both ends. Looked up from germline, CDR1 is SNHLY and CDR2 is FYNNEI. CDR3 amino acids: CASSEGLQ.